This T cell receptor (beta chain) emerged from a study of cytomegalovirus exposure and HLA in healthy donors. Study-level points and caveats: Productive status was seen about 90% or about 30% of the time for most TCR beta V segments in an earlier analysis. Many donors carried some public TCRs, although rarity characterized most TCR sequences.

In this sample, this clone turned up a few times. The antigen remains undetermined. Germline assignment: CDR1 MNHEY and CDR2 SMNVEV (reference sequence). The CDR3 is 15 residues long. The V end lost 1 base, the J end lost 0 bases, and 7 bases lay between the germline ends. Use of 60 Vbeta and 13 Jbeta primers characterized the PCR. Sequencing used immunoSEQ multiplex PCR; TCRdb keeps in-frame clones, though not all of them. The table includes around 190,000 clones, about 80% detected once. The sample was PBMCs. This sequence joins TRBV27 and TRBJ1-5; D is unresolved. The receptor's source is a woman aged 40 to 50 in good health and CMV-seronegative. The CDR3 coding sequence is TGTGCCAGCAGTTTATTGCCAGGTAGCAATCAGCCCCAGCATTTT. Its translation: CASSLLPGSNQPQHF.